Listed below are T cell receptor beta chains from one sample, sequenced in a study of CD8+ T cells in alopecia areata. This table comes from immunoSEQ multiplex PCR, and its TCRdb copy is limited to in-frame clones, with some not included. The data show roughly 250,000 clones, 67% seen once. Sample: CD4+ T cells sorted from blood, taken at week 0. Receptors originate from a human donor with alopecia areata. Each CDR3 is given with its conserved first and last residue.

CDR3: CASSEDRVSYEQYF
J: TRBJ2-7
V: TRBV5-1

CDR3: CASSLAWTYEQYF
J: TRBJ2-7
V: TRBV7-9

CDR3: CASSPRATGPSTYGYTF
J: TRBJ1-2
V: TRBV18

CDR3: CAWRKDLREQYF
J: TRBJ2-7
V: TRBV30

CDR3: CASSLQGANTEAFF
J: TRBJ1-1
V: TRBV11-2

CDR3: CAWMGSWFGSETQYF
J: TRBJ2-5
V: TRBV30

CDR3: CASSEWGTAKNIQYF
J: TRBJ2-4
V: TRBV25-1

CDR3: CAGTGQYNEQFF
J: TRBJ2-1
V: TRBV30

CDR3: CASSEGLAGETQYF
J: TRBJ2-5
V: TRBV5-1

CDR3: CASTEAGANTEAFF
J: TRBJ1-1
V: TRBV25-1

CDR3: CASSLLGSTDTQYF
J: TRBJ2-3
V: TRBV5-1

CDR3: CSVGRTGEGEQFF
J: TRBJ2-1
V: TRBV29-1

CDR3: CASSQGGARTEAFF
J: TRBJ1-1
V: TRBV4-1

CDR3: CASSQDRGWDQPQHF
J: TRBJ1-5
V: TRBV4-3

CDR3: CASSPDRVVYF
J: TRBJ2-3
V: TRBV18

CDR3: CSVTSSRTGELFF
J: TRBJ2-2
V: TRBV29-1